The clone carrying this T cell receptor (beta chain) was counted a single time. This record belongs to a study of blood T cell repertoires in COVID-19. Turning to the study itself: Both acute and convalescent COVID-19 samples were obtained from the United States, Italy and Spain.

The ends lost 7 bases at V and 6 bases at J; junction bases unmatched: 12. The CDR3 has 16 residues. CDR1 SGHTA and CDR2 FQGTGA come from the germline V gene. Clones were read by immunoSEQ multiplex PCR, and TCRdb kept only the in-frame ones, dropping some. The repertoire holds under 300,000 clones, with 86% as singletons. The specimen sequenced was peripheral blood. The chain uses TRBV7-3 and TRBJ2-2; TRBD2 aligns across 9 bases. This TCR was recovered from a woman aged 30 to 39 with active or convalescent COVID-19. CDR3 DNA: TGTGCCAGCATCCGAGGGGGACTAGCAGGGGCCGGGGAGCTGTTTTTT. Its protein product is CASIRGGLAGAGELFF.